Listed here are 28 T cell receptor beta chains from one sample, sequenced in a study of T cell responses to AZD1222 COVID-19 vaccine. Data came from immunoSEQ multiplex PCR; TCRdb stores just in-frame clones and leaves some out. The sample consists of some 170,000 clones, 85% to 95% of them appearing once. Sequences were derived from peripheral blood, sampled on day 0 of AZD1222 vaccination. The receptors stem from an adult in good health.

This clone was observed once. The rearrangement links TRBV11-3 to TRBJ2-1; 9 bases are shared with TRBD1. The trim removed 4 bases at V and 6 bases at J, leaving 4 bases unmatched. Germline V gene sequence: CDR1 SGHNT, CDR2 YENEEA. This CDR3 contains 14 residues. CDR3 in amino acids: CASSSGQGINEQFF. The CDR3 nucleotides read TGTGCCAGCAGCTCAGGACAGGGGATCAATGAGCAGTTCTTC.

The gene calls are TRBV15 and TRBJ2-7, with a possible D match to TRBD2 (6 bases). Germline V gene lookup returns CDR1 LNHNV and CDR2 YYDKDF (reference sequence). V lost 5 bases, J lost 4 bases, and 18 bases lay in between. The CDR3 has 15 amino acids. The chain's CDR3 is CATSLPRTGRYEQYF. In nucleotides, the CDR3 is TGTGCCACCAGCCTCCCGAGGACGGGGAGGTACGAGCAGTACTTC.

The chain uses TRBV5-4 and TRBJ2-7; the match to TRBD2 covers 12 bases. The V gene end was trimmed by 0 bases and the J gene end by 7 bases; junction bases not matched to a gene: 5. The germline V gene has CDR1 SGHNT and CDR2 YYREEE (reference sequence). The CDR3 length is 15 residues. The CDR3 DNA reads TGTGCCAGCAGCTTGGGACTAGCGGGGGCCCTTGAGCAGTACTTC. It codes for CASSLGLAGALEQYF.

This clone appeared once. The V call is TRBV7-2, the J call TRBJ2-2; D may correspond to TRBD1 or TRBD2 (5 bases each). Trimming removed 0 bases at V and 3 bases at J, with 17 bases between. The CDR3 length is 18 residues. Germline-derived CDR1 and CDR2 are SGHTA and FQGNSA. CDR3 bases: TGTGCCAGCAGCTTAGCGCTCCTTGACAGACTACACACCGGGGAGCTGTTTTTT. Protein sequence: CASSLALLDRLHTGELFF.

The chain has TRBV19 and TRBJ2-1, with 7 bases fitting TRBD2. J lost 0 bases, V lost 5 bases, and 4 bases had no gene match. Germline V gene data show CDR1 as LNHDA and CDR2 as SQIVND (reference sequence). This CDR3 has 15 residues. CDR3 region: CASSLTSDSYNEQFF. The CDR3 coding sequence is TGTGCCAGTAGTCTAACTAGCGACTCCTACAATGAGCAGTTCTTC.

This sequence joins TRBV27 and TRBJ1-1; no firm D call. V lost 5 bases to trimming and J lost 6 bases, with 13 bases between them. CDR3 length: 13 amino acids. Germline V gene lookup returns CDR1 MNHEY and CDR2 SMNVEV (reference sequence). CDR3 protein: CASSPLGRAEAFF. The CDR3 DNA follows: TGTGCCAGCAGTCCCCTAGGGCGCGCTGAAGCTTTCTTT.

Comment on this clone: Mismatch with germline at one junction end may stem from a read error. The V and J genes are TRBV29-1 and TRBJ1-2; unclear D gene. This CDR3 contains 8 residues. CDR1 is SQVTM, CDR2 ANQGSEA, per germline. The CDR3, as DNA: TGCAGCGTTGAAGGGAGAGGGTTC. Translation gives CSVEGRGF.

The chain uses TRBV3-1 (or the pseudogene TRBV3-2) and TRBJ2-3; no clear D. CDR1 and CDR2 (germline): LGHDT, YNNKEL (reference sequence). This CDR3 has 17 residues. Trimming removed 0 bases at V and 1 base at J, with 14 bases between. CDR3 DNA: TGTGCCAGCAGCCAAGATCCCCCCGGTGGAGGCACAGATACGCAGTATTTT. Translation gives CASSQDPPGGGTDTQYF.

The chain joins TRBV11-2 to TRBJ1-1; D gene unclear. Germline V gives CDR1 SGHAT, CDR2 FQNNGV. V was pared by 1 base and J by 6 bases, with 15 bases between. This CDR3 has 15 amino acids. DNA of the CDR3: TGTGCCAGCAGCTTAGTCGGTGCCCGTGGGGCTGAAGCTTTCTTT. This encodes CASSLVGARGAEAFF.

The chain uses TRBV6-1 and TRBJ1-1; D is unresolved. V lost 2 bases and J 2 bases, leaving 9 bases between the germline ends. The CDR3 has 14 amino acids. CDR1 and CDR2 (germline): MNHNS, SASEGT. CDR3 bases: TGTGCCAGCAGTGAAAAACTGATTAACACTGAAGCTTTCTTT. Translating it yields CASSEKLINTEAFF.

This clone was seen only once. V usage is TRBV7-2 and J usage is TRBJ1-5; D gene ambiguous. The germline V gene encodes CDR1 SGHTA and CDR2 FQGNSA. The CDR3 contains 14 residues. Trimming removed 0 bases from V and 3 bases from J, with 6 bases in between. The CDR3 coding sequence is TGTGCCAGCAGCTTAGCTTACGACAATCAGCCCCAGCATTTT. Protein product: CASSLAYDNQPQHF. Based on the CDR3 plus reference TRBV7-2 and TRBJ1-5, the full variable domain is GAGVSQSPSNKVTEKGKDVELRCDPISGHTALYWYRQSLGQGLEFLIYFQGNSAPDKSGLPSDRFSAERTGGSVSTLTIQRTQQEDSAVYLCASSLAYDNQPQHFGDGTRLSIL.

This chain joins TRBV7-9 and TRBJ2-7, with D perhaps matching TRBD1 (6 bases). Per the germline V gene, CDR1 is SEHNR and CDR2 is FQNEAQ (reference sequence). Trimming took 1 base from V and 2 from J, leaving 15 bases between them. The CDR3 covers 16 residues. The CDR3 loop reads CASSLGGGTNTYEQYF. The CDR3 DNA is TGTGCCAGCAGCTTAGGGGGTGGGACAAACACCTACGAGCAGTACTTC.

V gene TRBV7-2 combines with J gene TRBJ1-2; D possibly corresponds to TRBD1 (5 bases). The V gene lost 3 bases and the J gene lost 4 bases, with 12 bases spanning the gap. Germline assignment: CDR1 SGHTA and CDR2 FQGNSA. The CDR3 runs 14 residues. CDR3 loop: CASSLRQMSYGYTF. The CDR3 nucleotides read TGTGCCAGCAGCTTGCGACAGATGAGCTATGGCTACACCTTC.

The chain links TRBV5-1 to TRBJ2-2; TRBD1 matches 8 bases. The CDR3 has 16 amino acids. The J segment lost 3 bases and the V segment lost 1 base, leaving 5 bases of the junction unmatched. Germline values: CDR1 SGHRS, CDR2 YFSETQ. The CDR3 loop is CASSLRQGLYTGELFF. CDR3 DNA sequence: TGCGCCAGCAGCTTGCGACAGGGGTTATACACCGGGGAGCTGTTTTTT.

The chain combines TRBV6-5 with TRBJ1-2; D unresolved. The CDR3 runs to 13 residues. V was cut by 7 bases and J by 3 bases, with 12 bases left in between. Germline CDR1 reads MNHEY; CDR2 reads SVGAGI. The CDR3 DNA is TGTGCCAGCAACCTAGACCGATACTATGGCTACACCTTC. This translates into CASNLDRYYGYTF.

The chain's CDR3 is CASSLQGAVTDTQYF. The DNA of the CDR3 is TGTGCCAGCAGCCTACAGGGGGCGGTCACAGATACGCAGTATTTT. The chain joins TRBV9 to TRBJ2-3, with 9 positions matching TRBD1. CDR1 SGDLS and CDR2 YYNGEE come from the germline V gene. Germline trimming cut 4 bases from V and 2 bases from J; bases unmatched to any gene: 5. The CDR3 is 15 amino acids.

The gene calls are TRBV4-1 and TRBJ1-5; D remains ambiguous. This CDR3 is built from 16 residues. In germline, CDR1 is MGHRA, CDR2 YSYEKL. With 1 base removed from V and 4 bases from J, the gap between germline ends came to 14 bases. For the CDR3, the DNA is TGCGCCAGCAGCCAAGTTAGTGTCCTTGGTAATCAGCCCCAGCATTTT. Residues: CASSQVSVLGNQPQHF.

This sequence joins TRBV2 and TRBJ1-4; 7 bases line up with TRBD1. The CDR3 runs 13 residues. Germline CDR1 SNHLY, CDR2 FYNNEI. V trimming: 6 bases; J trimming: 4 bases; junction bases outside the gene matches: 2. The CDR3 is CASRGDSNEKLFF. The CDR3 region has the DNA TGTGCCAGCAGGGGGGACAGTAATGAAAAACTGTTTTTT.

The rearrangement uses TRBV7-9 and TRBJ2-7; 9 bases are a match to TRBD1. This CDR3 contains 19 residues. The V gene's germline CDR1 is SEHNR and CDR2 FQNEAQ (reference sequence). Unmatched junction bases numbered 15, after V lost 2 bases and J lost 1 base. The CDR3 DNA sequence: TGTGCCAGCAGCTTAAAAGCCCGCGGTAGGGACAGGGCGTCCTACGAGCAGTACTTC. Its protein product is CASSLKARGRDRASYEQYF.

V is TRBV11-2 and J is TRBJ1-6; 8 nucleotides agree with TRBD1. The CDR3 has 14 amino acids. Germline CDR1 reads SGHAT; CDR2 reads FQNNGV. V trimming: 3 bases; J trimming: 9 bases; junction bases outside the gene matches: 4. DNA for the CDR3: TGTGCCAGCAGCTTGGGACAGGTTCGTTCACCCCTCCACTTT. It codes for CASSLGQVRSPLHF.

The V gene is TRBV18, the J gene TRBJ2-5; tentative D call: TRBD1 (5 bases). V was clipped by 8 bases and J by 2 bases, with 12 bases between them. Germline CDR1 KGHSH, CDR2 LQKENI. CDR3 length equals 13 residues. The CDR3 bases are TGTGCCAGCACCCGACAGTTACAAGAGACCCAGTACTTC. This encodes CASTRQLQETQYF. Variable domain in full (rest from reference TRBV18 and TRBJ2-5): NAGVMQNPRHLVRRRGQEARLRCSPMKGHSHVYWYRQLPEEGLKFMVYLQKENIIDESGMPKERFSAEFPKEGPSILRIQQVVRGDSAAYFCASTRQLQETQYFGPGTRLLVL.

V and J are TRBV7-8 and TRBJ2-7; no reliable D call. The CDR3 loop spans 11 amino acids. With 5 bases removed from V and 6 bases from J, the gap between germline ends came to 8 bases. Germline V gives CDR1 SGHVS, CDR2 FQNEAQ. The CDR3 region has the DNA TGTGCCAGCAGCCCCTGGATCGAGCAGTACTTC. This translates into CASSPWIEQYF.

The chain uses TRBV2 and TRBJ1-4, with D uncertain. V was pared by 8 bases and J by 1 base, with 11 bases between. The CDR3 loop spans 14 amino acids. CDR1 and CDR2 (germline): SNHLY, FYNNEI. CDR3 DNA sequence: TGTGCCAGCGGTAATGGAAGAACTAATGAAAAACTGTTTTTT. Translating it yields CASGNGRTNEKLFF.

CDR3 sequence: CAGRDYGYTF. The CDR3 DNA reads as TGTGCCGGCCGGGACTATGGCTACACCTTC. This chain uses TRBV30 with TRBJ1-2; D gene ambiguous. V gave up 8 bases and J gave up 3 bases, with 7 bases separating them. This CDR3 region has 10 residues. Germline assignment: CDR1 GTSNPN and CDR2 SVGIG (reference sequence).

The chain employs TRBV24-1 and TRBJ2-2; 8 nucleotides align to TRBD1. J lost 3 bases, V lost 7 bases, and 3 bases had no gene match. The CDR3 consists of 14 residues. From germline, CDR1 is KGHDR and CDR2 SFDVKD. The DNA for the CDR3 is TGTGCCACCAGAGGGACAGGCGACACCGGGGAGCTGTTTTTT. As protein: CATRGTGDTGELFF.

J is TRBJ1-4 and V is TRBV7-2, with D possibly being TRBD1 (6 bases). This CDR3 spans 17 amino acids. Per the germline V gene, CDR1 is SGHTA and CDR2 is FQGNSA. V lost 3 bases to trimming and J lost 4 bases, with 18 bases between them. DNA for the CDR3: TGTGCCAGCAGCTTGACTTATACAGGGAAGGGTAATGAAAAACTGTTTTTT. As protein: CASSLTYTGKGNEKLFF. The full variable domain, rest sourced from reference TRBV7-2 and TRBJ1-4, is GAGVSQSPSNKVTEKGKDVELRCDPISGHTALYWYRQSLGQGLEFLIYFQGNSAPDKSGLPSDRFSAERTGGSVSTLTIQRTQQEDSAVYLCASSLTYTGKGNEKLFFGSGTQLSVL.

Ten or more counts support this clone. This rearrangement joins TRBV7-3 to TRBJ2-7, with D perhaps matching TRBD1 (6 bases). Trimming removed 4 bases from V and 12 bases from J, with 19 bases in between. Germline V gene sequence: CDR1 SGHTA, CDR2 FQGTGA. The CDR3 contains 13 residues. This CDR3 reads CASSSTVQGVPYF. CDR3 in DNA: TGTGCCAGCAGCTCGACAGTACAGGGAGTTCCGTACTTC.

V is TRBV6-4 and J is TRBJ1-6; maybe TRBD1 (5 bases). The CDR3 consists of 14 residues. CDR1 is MRHNA, CDR2 SNTAGT, per germline. V lost 4 bases, J lost 9 bases, and 13 bases lay in between. CDR3 sequence reads: CASSVTAKGSPLHF. DNA of the CDR3: TGTGCCAGCAGTGTGACAGCTAAAGGTTCACCCCTCCACTTT.